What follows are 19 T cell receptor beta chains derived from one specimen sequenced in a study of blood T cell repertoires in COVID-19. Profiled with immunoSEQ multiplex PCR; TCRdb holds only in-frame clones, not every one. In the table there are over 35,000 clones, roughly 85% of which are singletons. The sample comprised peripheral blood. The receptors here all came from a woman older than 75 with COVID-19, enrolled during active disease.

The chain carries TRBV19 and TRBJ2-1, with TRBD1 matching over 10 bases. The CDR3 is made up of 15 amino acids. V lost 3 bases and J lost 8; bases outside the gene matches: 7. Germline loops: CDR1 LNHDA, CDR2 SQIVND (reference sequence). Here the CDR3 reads CASSMGQGFNHEQFF. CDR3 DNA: TGTGCCAGTAGTATGGGACAGGGGTTTAACCATGAGCAGTTCTTC.

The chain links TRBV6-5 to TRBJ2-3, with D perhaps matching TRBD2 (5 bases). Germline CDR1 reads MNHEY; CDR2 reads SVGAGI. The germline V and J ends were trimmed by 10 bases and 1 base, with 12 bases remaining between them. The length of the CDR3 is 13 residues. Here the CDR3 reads CATMTTRTDTQYF. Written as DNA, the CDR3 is TGTGCCACCATGACTACACGCACAGATACGCAGTATTTT.

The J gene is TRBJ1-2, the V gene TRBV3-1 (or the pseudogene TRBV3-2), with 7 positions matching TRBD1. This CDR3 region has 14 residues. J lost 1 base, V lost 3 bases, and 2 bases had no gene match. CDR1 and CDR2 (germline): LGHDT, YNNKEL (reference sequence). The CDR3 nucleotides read TGTGCCAGCAGCCAGGGACAGATTAACTATGGCTACACCTTC. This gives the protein CASSQGQINYGYTF.

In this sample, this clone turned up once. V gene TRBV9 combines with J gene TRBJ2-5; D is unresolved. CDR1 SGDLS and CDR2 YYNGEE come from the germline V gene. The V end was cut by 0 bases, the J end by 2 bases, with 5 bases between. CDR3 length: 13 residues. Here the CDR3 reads CASSVGGQETQYF. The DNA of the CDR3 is TGTGCCAGCAGCGTAGGAGGTCAAGAGACCCAGTACTTC.

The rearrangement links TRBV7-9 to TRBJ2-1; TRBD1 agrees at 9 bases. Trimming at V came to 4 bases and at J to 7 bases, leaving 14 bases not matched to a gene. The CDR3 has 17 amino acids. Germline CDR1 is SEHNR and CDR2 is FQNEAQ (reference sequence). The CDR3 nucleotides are TGTGCCAGCAGCTCCATTCCTGGACAGGGGAGGGTGAATGAGCAGTTCTTC. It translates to CASSSIPGQGRVNEQFF.

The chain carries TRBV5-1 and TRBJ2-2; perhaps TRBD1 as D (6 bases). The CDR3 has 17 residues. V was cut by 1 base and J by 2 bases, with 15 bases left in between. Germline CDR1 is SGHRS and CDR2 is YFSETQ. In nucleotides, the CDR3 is TGCGCCAGCAGCTTGATTCCCCAGGGGATAAACACCGGGGAGCTGTTTTTT. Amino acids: CASSLIPQGINTGELFF.

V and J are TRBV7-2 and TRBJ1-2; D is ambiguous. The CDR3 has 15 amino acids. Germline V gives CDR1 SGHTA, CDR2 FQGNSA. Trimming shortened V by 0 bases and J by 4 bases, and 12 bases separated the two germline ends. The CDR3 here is CASSLARSPSYGYTF. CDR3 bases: TGTGCCAGCAGCTTAGCGCGGTCACCCAGCTATGGCTACACCTTC.

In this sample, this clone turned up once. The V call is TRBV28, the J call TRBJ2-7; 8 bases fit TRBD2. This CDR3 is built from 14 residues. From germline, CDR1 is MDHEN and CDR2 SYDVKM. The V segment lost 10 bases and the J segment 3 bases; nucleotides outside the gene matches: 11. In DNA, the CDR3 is TGTGCCACCCGGGGGCCCGGGACTAGCTACGAGCAGTACTTC. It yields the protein CATRGPGTSYEQYF.

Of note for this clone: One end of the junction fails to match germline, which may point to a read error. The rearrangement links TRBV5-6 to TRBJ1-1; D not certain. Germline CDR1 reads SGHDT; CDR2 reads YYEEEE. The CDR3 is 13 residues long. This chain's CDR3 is CASGLGPGDEAFF. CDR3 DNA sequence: TGTGCCAGCGGCTTGGGCCCGGGAGATGAAGCTTTCTTT.

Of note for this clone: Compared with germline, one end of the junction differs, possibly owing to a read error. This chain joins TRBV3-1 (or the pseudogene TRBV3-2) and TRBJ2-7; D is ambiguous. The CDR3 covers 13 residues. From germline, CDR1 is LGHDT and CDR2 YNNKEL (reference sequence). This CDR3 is CASSQSSGALGHF. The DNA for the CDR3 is TGTGCCAGCAGCCAATCCTCTGGTGCACTGGGCCACTTC.

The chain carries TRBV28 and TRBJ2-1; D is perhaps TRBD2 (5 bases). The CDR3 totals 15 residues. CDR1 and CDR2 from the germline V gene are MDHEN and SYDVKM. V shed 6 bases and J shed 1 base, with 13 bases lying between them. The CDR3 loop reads CASSRTRKSYNEQFF. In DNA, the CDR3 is TGTGCCAGCAGCCGTACTAGAAAATCCTACAATGAGCAGTTCTTC.

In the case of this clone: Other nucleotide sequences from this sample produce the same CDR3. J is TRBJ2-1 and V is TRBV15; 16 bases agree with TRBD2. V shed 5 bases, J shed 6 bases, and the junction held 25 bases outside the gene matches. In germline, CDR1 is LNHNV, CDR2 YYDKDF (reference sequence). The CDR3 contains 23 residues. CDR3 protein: CATSVGGEPGLAGGGGISNEQFF. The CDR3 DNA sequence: TGTGCCACCAGCGTTGGCGGAGAACCGGGACTAGCGGGAGGGGGGGGCATATCCAATGAGCAGTTCTTC. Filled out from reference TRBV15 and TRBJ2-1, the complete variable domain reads DAMVIQNPRYQVTQFGKPVTLSCSQTLNHNVMYWYQQKSSQAPKLLFHYYDKDFNNEADTPDNFQSRRPNTSFCFLDIRSPGLGDTAMYLCATSVGGEPGLAGGGGISNEQFFGPGTRLTVL.

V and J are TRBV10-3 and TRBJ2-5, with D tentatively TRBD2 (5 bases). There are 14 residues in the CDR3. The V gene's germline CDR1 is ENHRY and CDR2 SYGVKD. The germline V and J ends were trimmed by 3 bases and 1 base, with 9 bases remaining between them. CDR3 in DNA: TGTGCCATCAGTGAATCGGGAATCCAAGAGACCCAGTACTTC. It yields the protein CAISESGIQETQYF.

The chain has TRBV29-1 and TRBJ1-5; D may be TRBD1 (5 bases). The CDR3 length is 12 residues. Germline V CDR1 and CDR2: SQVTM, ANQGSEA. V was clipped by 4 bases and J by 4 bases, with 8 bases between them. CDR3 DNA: TGCAGCGTTGGGTCAGGGAATCAGCCCCAGCATTTT. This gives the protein CSVGSGNQPQHF. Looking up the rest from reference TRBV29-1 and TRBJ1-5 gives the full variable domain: SAVISQKPSRDICQRGTSLTIQCQVDSQVTMMFWYRQQPGQSLTLIATANQGSEATYESGFVIDKFPISRPNLTFSTLTVSNMSPEDSSIYLCSVGSGNQPQHFGDGTRLSIL.

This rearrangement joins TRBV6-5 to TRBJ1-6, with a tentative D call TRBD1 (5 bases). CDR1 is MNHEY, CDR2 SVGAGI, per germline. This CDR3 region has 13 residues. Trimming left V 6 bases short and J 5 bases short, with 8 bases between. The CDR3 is CASRGQNNSPLHF. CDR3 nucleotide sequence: TGTGCCAGCAGGGGGCAGAATAATTCACCCCTCCACTTT.

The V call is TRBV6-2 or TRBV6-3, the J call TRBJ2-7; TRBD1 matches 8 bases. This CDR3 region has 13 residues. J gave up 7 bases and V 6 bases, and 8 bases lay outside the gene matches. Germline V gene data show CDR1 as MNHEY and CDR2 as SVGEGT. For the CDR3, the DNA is TGTGCCAGCAGCCTCCAGGGGGCCGGGGAGCAGTACTTC. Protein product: CASSLQGAGEQYF.

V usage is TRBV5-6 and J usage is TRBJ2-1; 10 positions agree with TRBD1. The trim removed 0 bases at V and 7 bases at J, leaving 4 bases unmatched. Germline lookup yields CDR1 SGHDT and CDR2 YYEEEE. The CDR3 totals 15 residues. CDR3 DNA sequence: TGTGCCAGCAGCTTGGAGACAGGGGGCTTGAATGAGCAGTTCTTC. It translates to CASSLETGGLNEQFF.

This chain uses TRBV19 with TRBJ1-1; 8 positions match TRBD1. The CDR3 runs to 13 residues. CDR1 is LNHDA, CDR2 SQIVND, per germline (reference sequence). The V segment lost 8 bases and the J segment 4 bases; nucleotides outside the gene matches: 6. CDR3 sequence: CASVNRGATEAFF. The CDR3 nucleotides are TGTGCCAGTGTAAACAGGGGGGCCACTGAAGCTTTCTTT. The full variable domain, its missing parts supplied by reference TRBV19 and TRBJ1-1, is DGGITQSPKYLFRKEGQNVTLSCEQNLNHDAMYWYRQDPGQGLRLIYYSQIVNDFQKGDIAEGYSVSREKKESFPLTVTSAQKNPTAFYLCASVNRGATEAFFGQGTRLTVV.

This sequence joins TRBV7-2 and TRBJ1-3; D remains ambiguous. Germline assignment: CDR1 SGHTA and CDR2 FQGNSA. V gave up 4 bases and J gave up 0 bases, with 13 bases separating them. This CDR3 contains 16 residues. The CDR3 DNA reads TGTGCCAGCAGCTCCCAAGACACCAGCTCTGGAAACACCATATATTTT. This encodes CASSSQDTSSGNTIYF.